This entry lists 4 T cell receptor beta chains sequenced from one sample in a study of T cell responses to AZD1222 COVID-19 vaccine. Method: immunoSEQ multiplex PCR; TCRdb's copy keeps in-frame clones and lacks some. The table shows about 180,000 clones, with 91% occurring only once. The source material was peripheral blood, sampled on day 0 of AZD1222 vaccination. These receptors came from an adult in good health.

This clone was observed a handful of times. V gene TRBV6-2 or TRBV6-3 combines with J gene TRBJ1-5; 7 positions match TRBD1. Trimming took 6 bases from V and 6 from J; bases not matched to a gene: 20. This CDR3 has 18 residues. The germline V gene has CDR1 MNHEY and CDR2 SVGEGT. The CDR3 region has the DNA TGTGCCAGCAGCGCCCGGGACAGCCGATCCCTCTACCTTCAGCCCCAGCATTTT. Translating gives CASSARDSRSLYLQPQHF.

The genes are TRBV6-5 and TRBJ1-4; D gene ambiguous. V gave up 5 bases and J gave up 8 bases, with 18 bases separating them. Germline assignment: CDR1 MNHEY and CDR2 SVGAGI. The CDR3 is made up of 15 amino acids. The CDR3 nucleotides are TGTGCCAGCAGTCCGATGACCGCTTTAGGAGAAAAACTGTTTTTT. It specifies CASSPMTALGEKLFF.

The rearrangement uses TRBV28 and TRBJ1-3; D gene unclear. Germline lookup yields CDR1 MDHEN and CDR2 SYDVKM. CDR3 size: 14 residues. V lost 8 bases and J 4 bases, leaving 15 bases between the germline ends. This CDR3 is CASFLTGRGNTIYF. CDR3 nucleotides: TGTGCCAGCTTCCTAACGGGCCGAGGAAACACCATATATTTT.

The genes are TRBV19 and TRBJ2-1; D remains ambiguous. CDR1 and CDR2 from the germline V gene are LNHDA and SQIVND (reference sequence). V lost 1 base and J lost 5, with 9 bases in between. The length of the CDR3 is 14 residues. This CDR3 reads CASSIGSVDNEQFF. CDR3 coding DNA: TGTGCCAGTAGTATAGGAAGCGTCGACAATGAGCAGTTCTTC.